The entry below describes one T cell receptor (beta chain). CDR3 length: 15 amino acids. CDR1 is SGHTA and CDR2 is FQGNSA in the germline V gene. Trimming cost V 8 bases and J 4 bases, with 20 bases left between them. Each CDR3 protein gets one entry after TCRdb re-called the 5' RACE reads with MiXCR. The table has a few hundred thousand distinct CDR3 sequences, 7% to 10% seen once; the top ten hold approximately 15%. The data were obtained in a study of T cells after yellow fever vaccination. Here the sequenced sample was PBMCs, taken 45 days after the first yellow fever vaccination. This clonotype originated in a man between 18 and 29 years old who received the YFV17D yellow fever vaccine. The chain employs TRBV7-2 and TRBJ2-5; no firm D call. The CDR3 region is CASRPTWTPIETQYF. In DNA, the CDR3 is TGTGCCAGCCGTCCGACCTGGACGCCGATAGAGACCCAGTACTTC.